This T cell receptor (beta chain) was identified during a study of TIL therapy for anti-PD-1-resistant metastatic lung cancer. Background on the study: Half of patients were current or former smokers.

Study-level points and caveats: The baseline peripheral repertoire was partially replaced by infused TIL clonotypes that later decayed. The cohort had more treatment-naive, never-smoker and oncogene-addicted patients than typical.

Sample time point: pre-treatment sample, taken before nivolumab and TIL therapy. On this clone itself: Its specificity is unknown.

Germline V gives CDR1 SNHLY, CDR2 FYNNEI. V dropped 4 bases and J dropped 10 bases, with 14 bases sitting between them. This CDR3 region has 13 residues. This was the immunoSEQ v3 assay. Data came from immunoSEQ multiplex PCR; TCRdb stores just in-frame clones and leaves some out. The sample has 14,000 to 15,000 clones; about 83% are singletons. The TCR sequence derives from a person between 25 and 80 years old with non-small cell lung cancer. The source was blood, collected at baseline. The V call is TRBV2, the J call TRBJ2-1; D possibly corresponds to TRBD2 (5 bases). The CDR3 DNA follows: TGTGCCAGCAGTGGGACTTGGCTGGGCGAGCAGTTCTTC. Amino acids: CASSGTWLGEQFF.